Shown below are 18 T cell receptor beta chains from a single sample sequenced in a study of blood T cell repertoires in COVID-19. TCRdb keeps only in-frame clones here, not all; method: immunoSEQ multiplex PCR. The sample has fewer than 120,000 clones; about 80% are singletons. Sequencing was performed on peripheral blood. These receptors were collected from an elderly woman with active or convalescent COVID-19.

This chain links TRBV12-3 or TRBV12-4 with TRBJ2-3; D call uncertain. The V gene lost 2 bases and the J gene lost 5 bases, with 8 bases spanning the gap. The CDR3 has 13 residues. DNA for the CDR3: TGTGCCAGCAGTTTAAGCCCGGGAGATACGCAGTATTTT. Its translation is CASSLSPGDTQYF.

CDR3 loop: CASSHRRTGNNSPLHF. CDR3 DNA sequence: TGCGCCAGCAGCCACCGGAGGACAGGGAACAATTCACCCCTCCACTTT. The genes are TRBV5-1 and TRBJ1-6, with 8 bases lining up with TRBD1. There are 16 residues in the CDR3. The V and J ends lost 4 bases and 7 bases, in that order; junction bases with no gene match: 10. The germline V gene encodes CDR1 SGHRS and CDR2 YFSETQ.

V gene TRBV6-6 combines with J gene TRBJ1-4; 8 nucleotides line up with TRBD1. Germline loops: CDR1 MNHNY, CDR2 SVGAGI (reference sequence). Trimming removed 7 bases from V and 5 bases from J; junction bases left unmatched: 6. The CDR3 is made up of 14 amino acids. The CDR3 DNA is TGTGCCAGCACCATCCGGGACAGGAATGAAAAACTGTTTTTT. It specifies CASTIRDRNEKLFF.

This chain joins TRBV28 and TRBJ2-7; perhaps TRBD2 as D (5 bases). The germline V gene has CDR1 MDHEN and CDR2 SYDVKM. This CDR3 has 16 residues. Trimming took 8 bases from V and 1 from J, leaving 21 bases between them. The CDR3 DNA is TGTGCCAGCTCCCCGAGGTCCGGGATCCTTTCCTACGAGCAGTACTTC. Its protein product is CASSPRSGILSYEQYF.

Only one count was recorded for this clone. The CDR3 DNA reads as TGTGCCAGCAGTCGATACCCCGTGAGGGTCCGGCAAGAGACCCAGTACTTC. Amino acid sequence: CASSRYPVRVRQETQYF. V gene TRBV7-6 combines with J gene TRBJ2-5; tentatively, D is TRBD2 (5 bases). This CDR3 contains 17 residues. Trimming cost V 6 bases and J 2 bases, with 22 bases left between them. Germline CDR1 reads SGHVS; CDR2 reads FNYEAQ.

The chain uses TRBV27 and TRBJ1-2; 12 bases match TRBD1. With V trimmed by 10 bases and J by 7 bases, 7 bases remained unmatched. CDR1 is MNHEY and CDR2 is SMNVEV in the germline V gene (reference sequence). This CDR3 has 13 residues. The CDR3, as DNA: TGTGCCACCACAGGGACAGGGGGCTCTGGCTACACCTTC. The encoded protein is CATTGTGGSGYTF.

The V and J genes are TRBV6-4 and TRBJ1-2, with 8 nucleotides matching TRBD1. Trimming at V came to 6 bases and at J to 4 bases, leaving 13 bases not matched to a gene. Germline CDR1 MRHNA, CDR2 SNTAGT. The CDR3 extends over 16 amino acids. The CDR3 DNA is TGTGCCAGCAGCTCAGTGGACAGGGAGATGGGCTATGGCTACACCTTC. Translated, it gives CASSSVDREMGYGYTF.

The chain recombines TRBV10-2 with TRBJ2-7; 8 bases are a match to TRBD2. CDR1 is WSHSY and CDR2 is SAAADI in the germline V gene. Germline trimming cut 4 bases from V and 1 base from J; bases unmatched to any gene: 3. This CDR3 is built from 14 residues. CDR3 sequence: CASSASGRSYEQYF. CDR3 coding DNA: TGCGCCAGCAGTGCGAGCGGGAGATCCTACGAGCAGTACTTC.

This clone occurred once. V and J are TRBV28 and TRBJ1-1; a possible D gene is TRBD1 (6 bases). This CDR3 has 14 amino acids. CDR1 is MDHEN and CDR2 is SYDVKM in the germline V gene. V was shortened by 5 bases and J by 1 base, with 11 bases between the two germline ends. CDR3 DNA: TGTGCCAGCAGTGTAACGGGACAGAACACTGAAGCTTTCTTT. It is translated as CASSVTGQNTEAFF.

The genes are TRBV18 and TRBJ2-1; perhaps TRBD1 as D (6 bases). This CDR3 has 14 amino acids. The V and J ends lost 3 bases and 5 bases respectively, with 11 bases between them. The V gene's germline CDR1 is KGHSH and CDR2 LQKENI. The CDR3 sequence: CASSPRAGDNEQFF. The DNA for the CDR3 is TGTGCCAGCTCACCTCGGGCAGGGGACAATGAGCAGTTCTTC. Using reference TRBV18 and TRBJ2-1 for the parts outside the CDR3, the full variable domain is NAGVMQNPRHLVRRRGQEARLRCSPMKGHSHVYWYRQLPEEGLKFMVYLQKENIIDESGMPKERFSAEFPKEGPSILRIQQVVRGDSAAYFCASSPRAGDNEQFFGPGTRLTVL.

V is TRBV7-8 and J is TRBJ2-1; D is possibly TRBD2 (6 bases). The CDR3 has 15 residues. With 5 bases removed from V and 4 bases from J, the gap between germline ends came to 15 bases. Germline V CDR1 and CDR2: SGHVS, FQNEAQ. CDR3 loop: CASSPYGTSYNEQFF. CDR3 nucleotides: TGTGCCAGCAGCCCGTATGGGACTTCTTACAATGAGCAGTTCTTC. The complete variable domain, with remaining parts taken from reference TRBV7-8 and TRBJ2-1, reads GAGVSQSPRYKVAKRGQDVALRCDPISGHVSLFWYQQALGQGPEFLTYFQNEAQLDKSGLPSDRFFAERPEGSVSTLKIQRTQQEDSAVYLCASSPYGTSYNEQFFGPGTRLTVL.

The chain joins TRBV18 to TRBJ1-1; 7 positions agree with TRBD1. The germline gives CDR1 KGHSH, CDR2 LQKENI. The CDR3 has 15 residues. Trimming at V came to 5 bases and at J to 5 bases, leaving 11 bases not matched to a gene. The CDR3: CASSFLQGVGTEAFF. Here the CDR3 DNA reads TGTGCCAGCTCATTCCTTCAGGGGGTAGGAACTGAAGCTTTCTTT. Filled out from reference TRBV18 and TRBJ1-1, the complete variable domain reads NAGVMQNPRHLVRRRGQEARLRCSPMKGHSHVYWYRQLPEEGLKFMVYLQKENIIDESGMPKERFSAEFPKEGPSILRIQQVVRGDSAAYFCASSFLQGVGTEAFFGQGTRLTVV.

The chain is built from TRBV27 and TRBJ1-2, with TRBD1 as a possible D gene (5 bases). Germline values: CDR1 MNHEY, CDR2 SMNVEV (reference sequence). Trimming cost V 5 bases and J 5 bases, with 15 bases left between them. This CDR3 contains 14 residues. The CDR3 DNA follows: TGTGCCAGCAGTCCGCACGGGCAGGGATATGGCTACACCTTC. Its protein is CASSPHGQGYGYTF.

This chain links TRBV2 with TRBJ2-7, with a weak D call TRBD2 (5 bases). Trimming shortened V by 1 base and J by 7 bases, and 8 bases separated the two germline ends. The CDR3 is made up of 12 amino acids. The germline gives CDR1 SNHLY, CDR2 FYNNEI. Here the CDR3 reads CASSEVSVEQYF. The DNA of the CDR3 is TGTGCCAGCAGTGAAGTTAGCGTAGAGCAGTACTTC.

This chain connects TRBV5-4 to TRBJ2-7, with a weak D call TRBD1 (5 bases). Trimming took off 0 bases at V and 3 bases at J, with 13 bases between the two ends. CDR3 size: 15 residues. Germline V gene data show CDR1 as SGHNT and CDR2 as YYREEE (reference sequence). The CDR3 sequence is CASSLAWNRSYEQYF. Written as DNA, the CDR3 is TGTGCCAGCAGCTTGGCTTGGAACAGGAGCTACGAGCAGTACTTC.

A note on this clone: At one of its ends the junction is not consistent with the germline gene, which may arise from a read error. V gene TRBV29-1 combines with J gene TRBJ2-5, with 13 bases lining up with TRBD2. Germline CDR1 is SQVTM and CDR2 is ANQGSEA. This CDR3 contains 12 residues. The CDR3 DNA sequence: TGCAGCGCCGCACTAGCGGGAGGGCCTTTGGACTTC. The encoded protein is CSAALAGGPLDF.

This clone was seen a handful of times. The chain carries TRBV6-6 and TRBJ1-5, with 9 bases aligning to TRBD1. V shed 5 bases and J 7 bases; nucleotides not matched to a gene: 15. Germline values: CDR1 MNHNY, CDR2 SVGAGI (reference sequence). The CDR3 loop spans 17 amino acids. DNA for the CDR3: TGTGCCAGCAGTCGAAAGTCCCGGGACAGGGTTTGGCAGCCCCAGCATTTT. It specifies CASSRKSRDRVWQPQHF.

The chain recombines TRBV3-1 (or the pseudogene TRBV3-2) with TRBJ2-7; tentatively, D is TRBD1 (6 bases). Germline CDR1 reads LGHDT; CDR2 reads YNNKEL (reference sequence). Trimming stripped 0 bases from V and 4 bases from J, with 7 bases between. The CDR3 runs to 13 residues. This CDR3 reads CASSQEDRYEQYF. In DNA form, the CDR3 reads TGTGCCAGCAGCCAAGAAGACAGGTACGAGCAGTACTTC.